These 25 T cell receptor beta chains share one sample of origin, sequenced in a study of blood T cell repertoires in COVID-19. Clones were sequenced by immunoSEQ multiplex PCR, and TCRdb holds only the in-frame ones, with some missing. This table has around 220,000 clones, over 80% appearing once. Specimen: PBMCs or T cells enriched from blood (not recorded which). The receptor source for this set is a woman aged 18-29 years who had recovered from COVID-19.

V is TRBV6-5 and J is TRBJ2-7; 10 nucleotides align to TRBD2. CDR1 is MNHEY, CDR2 SVGAGI, per germline. The ends lost 5 bases at V and 5 bases at J; junction bases unmatched: 6. The CDR3 covers 14 residues. The CDR3 DNA sequence: TGTGCCAGCAGTAATCCGGGACTAGCGAACGAGCAGTACTTC. This gives the protein CASSNPGLANEQYF.

The count of this clone is one. The chain employs TRBV6-5 and TRBJ2-7, with TRBD2 matching over 7 bases. Losses at the gene ends were 4 bases for V and 4 bases for J; bases not matched to a gene: 7. The CDR3 loop spans 14 amino acids. Germline values: CDR1 MNHEY, CDR2 SVGAGI. The CDR3 loop reads CASSSAGEGYEQYF. In DNA form, the CDR3 reads TGTGCCAGCAGTTCGGCGGGGGAGGGTTACGAGCAGTACTTC.

V and J are TRBV18 and TRBJ1-2, with D perhaps TRBD1 (6 bases). Trimming cost V 6 bases and J 4 bases, with 21 bases left between them. Germline CDR1 is KGHSH and CDR2 is LQKENI. CDR3 length: 16 amino acids. The CDR3: CASSLRGGVKGYGYTF. CDR3 nucleotides: TGTGCCAGCTCCTTAAGGGGGGGAGTTAAAGGCTATGGCTACACCTTC.

This clone came up a few times. V gene TRBV5-1 combines with J gene TRBJ1-2, with D hard to call. The germline CDR1 and CDR2 sequences are SGHRS and YFSETQ. V was pared by 7 bases and J by 4 bases, with 14 bases between. The CDR3 spans 13 residues. The CDR3 protein is CASGMEGIYGYTF. Written as DNA, the CDR3 is TGCGCCAGCGGTATGGAGGGCATCTATGGCTACACCTTC. Using reference TRBV5-1 and TRBJ1-2 for the parts outside the CDR3, the full variable domain is KAGVTQTPRYLIKTRGQQVTLSCSPISGHRSVSWYQQTPGQGLQFLFEYFSETQRNKGNFPGRFSGRQFSNSRSEMNVSTLELGDSALYLCASGMEGIYGYTFGSGTRLTVV.

As regards this clone: At one end the junction does not follow the germline gene, possibly because of a read error. This chain links TRBV7-8 with TRBJ1-4; the D gene is possibly TRBD1 (6 bases). CDR3 size: 16 residues. CDR1 SGHVS and CDR2 FQNEAQ come from the germline V gene. Here the CDR3 DNA reads TGTGCCAGCAGGTTAGGGGGGACTGCAACTAATGAAAAACTGTTTTTT. Translation: CASRLGGTATNEKLFF.

The V gene is TRBV2, the J gene TRBJ1-1; no reliable D call. CDR1 is SNHLY, CDR2 FYNNEI, per germline. V was clipped by 10 bases and J by 2 bases, with 8 bases between them. This CDR3 contains 11 residues. The CDR3 is CANGLNTEAFF. CDR3 sequence (DNA): TGTGCCAACGGACTCAACACTGAAGCTTTCTTT.

V and J are TRBV18 and TRBJ1-2; no clear D gene. The CDR3 is 15 amino acids. The germline V gene has CDR1 KGHSH and CDR2 LQKENI. The germline V and J ends were trimmed by 0 bases and 1 base, with 9 bases remaining between them. The DNA for the CDR3 is TGTGCCAGCTCACCACCAATTTCCCATAACTATGGCTACACCTTC. This translates into CASSPPISHNYGYTF.

V gene TRBV7-8 combines with J gene TRBJ1-1, with no clear D. Germline V lookup: CDR1 SGHVS, CDR2 FQNEAQ. V was clipped by 2 bases and J by 1 base, with 8 bases between them. The CDR3 spans 14 residues. CDR3 sequence reads: CASSLLRQNTEAFF. The CDR3 coding sequence is TGTGCCAGCAGCTTATTGCGGCAGAACACTGAAGCTTTCTTT.

The V gene is TRBV4-1, the J gene TRBJ1-2; 7 bases map to TRBD1. This CDR3 is built from 15 residues. Germline CDR1 is MGHRA and CDR2 is YSYEKL. With 4 bases clipped from V and 4 bases from J, the junction kept 9 bases outside the gene matches. CDR3 nucleotide sequence: TGCGCCAGCAGCCTTCAAGAAGGGACAGCCTATGGCTACACCTTC. Residues: CASSLQEGTAYGYTF.

The chain uses TRBV18 and TRBJ1-1; D is possibly TRBD1 (6 bases). Trimming left V 6 bases short and J 1 base short, with 18 bases between. Germline-derived CDR1 and CDR2 are KGHSH and LQKENI. The CDR3 contains 16 residues. Here the CDR3 reads CASSKLSPRGNTEAFF. DNA of the CDR3: TGTGCCAGCTCGAAGCTGTCGCCCAGGGGGAACACTGAAGCTTTCTTT.

The chain uses TRBV28 and TRBJ1-1, with D possibly TRBD1 on 6 matching bases. This CDR3 is 17 amino acids long. V dropped 7 bases and J dropped 5 bases, with 26 bases sitting between them. CDR1 and CDR2 (germline): MDHEN, SYDVKM. This chain's CDR3 is CASTPIQGPRSRTEAFF. The CDR3 region has the DNA TGTGCCAGCACCCCAATCCAGGGGCCTCGTTCCAGGACTGAAGCTTTCTTT.

The chain couples TRBV20-1 to TRBJ1-1, with D unclear. The CDR3 covers 13 residues. Germline V gene lookup returns CDR1 DFQATT and CDR2 SNEGSKA (reference sequence). V shed 3 bases and J shed 1 base, with 9 bases lying between them. CDR3 protein: CSASVYQNTEAFF. The DNA for the CDR3 is TGCAGTGCTAGTGTCTATCAGAACACTGAAGCTTTCTTT.

This sequence joins TRBV5-6 and TRBJ1-1; no firm D call. Germline V lookup: CDR1 SGHDT, CDR2 YYEEEE. The CDR3 has 11 residues. The V gene lost 5 bases and the J gene lost 8 bases, with 10 bases spanning the gap. CDR3: CASRLAGEAFF. CDR3 bases: TGTGCCAGCAGGCTGGCGGGGGAAGCTTTCTTT.

This rearrangement joins TRBV5-1 to TRBJ2-6; a possible D gene is TRBD2 (6 bases). Per the germline V gene, CDR1 is SGHRS and CDR2 is YFSETQ. With 7 bases removed from V and 1 base from J, the gap between germline ends came to 9 bases. The CDR3 totals 14 residues. CDR3 amino acids: CASEGGSGANVLTF. In nucleotides, the CDR3 is TGCGCCAGCGAGGGAGGTTCTGGGGCCAACGTCCTGACTTTC.

J is TRBJ1-1 and V is TRBV19; D possibly corresponds to TRBD1 (5 bases). The germline V gene has CDR1 LNHDA and CDR2 SQIVND (reference sequence). The CDR3 has 14 amino acids. Trimming stripped 10 bases from V and 0 bases from J, with 15 bases between. The CDR3 is CATQGPTMNTEAFF. DNA for the CDR3: TGTGCCACTCAGGGCCCGACCATGAACACTGAAGCTTTCTTT. The full variable domain, in which reference TRBV19 and TRBJ1-1 provide the parts outside the CDR3, is DGGITQSPKYLFRKEGQNVTLSCEQNLNHDAMYWYRQDPGQGLRLIYYSQIVNDFQKGDIAEGYSVSREKKESFPLTVTSAQKNPTAFYLCATQGPTMNTEAFFGQGTRLTVV.

This clone occurred once. The DNA for the CDR3 is TGTGCCAGCAGCCAAGCCGGGACAGGGCCCCAAGAGACCCAGTACTTC. This encodes CASSQAGTGPQETQYF. This sequence joins TRBV4-2 and TRBJ2-5; 9 nucleotides align to TRBD1. Germline loops: CDR1 LGHNA, CDR2 YNFKEQ. The length of the CDR3 is 16 residues. V lost 1 base to trimming and J lost 1 base; unmatched junction nucleotides: 4.

CDR3 in amino acids: CASSQDRGGADTQYF. The CDR3 region has the DNA TGCGCCAGCAGCCAAGATAGGGGGGGCGCAGATACGCAGTATTTT. The V gene is TRBV4-3, the J gene TRBJ2-3, with a possible D match to TRBD2 (7 bases). Germline CDR1 LGHNA, CDR2 YSLEER. The CDR3 spans 15 residues. Trimming took off 0 bases at V and 4 bases at J, with 11 bases between the two ends.

In this sample, this clone turned up once. The gene calls are TRBV7-9 and TRBJ1-4; D gene unclear. The germline V and J ends were trimmed by 0 bases and 4 bases, with 12 bases remaining between them. Germline CDR1 reads SEHNR; CDR2 reads FQNEAQ (reference sequence). This CDR3 spans 16 amino acids. The chain's CDR3 is CASSLATQEINEKLFF. CDR3 DNA sequence: TGTGCCAGCAGCTTAGCAACGCAGGAAATTAATGAAAAACTGTTTTTT.

The chain recombines TRBV24-1 with TRBJ2-7; 7 nucleotides align to TRBD2. Germline values: CDR1 KGHDR, CDR2 SFDVKD. Losses at the gene ends were 4 bases for V and 2 bases for J; bases not matched to a gene: 1. This CDR3 has 13 amino acids. The CDR3 protein is CATSEGGTYEQYF. The CDR3 DNA reads TGTGCCACCAGTGAGGGAGGGACCTACGAGCAGTACTTC.

This chain connects TRBV7-9 to TRBJ1-4, with D perhaps TRBD1 (6 bases). Trimming pared 4 bases from V and 7 bases from J, leaving 16 bases between. The CDR3 runs to 15 residues. Germline V lookup: CDR1 SEHNR, CDR2 FQNEAQ (reference sequence). CDR3 in amino acids: CASSSNREGLEKLFF. The CDR3 bases are TGTGCCAGCAGCTCAAACAGGGAGGGGCTTGAAAAACTGTTTTTT.

The chain links TRBV10-1 to TRBJ1-1; D possibly corresponds to TRBD1 (6 bases). Between the trimmed V and J ends, which lost 4 bases and 8 bases, there was a span of 14 bases. Germline-derived CDR1 and CDR2 are WNHNN and SYGVQD (reference sequence). The CDR3 runs to 13 residues. CDR3 amino acids: CASSVQGQGEAFF. CDR3 DNA sequence: TGCGCCAGCAGTGTGCAGGGGCAAGGGGAAGCTTTCTTT.

The chain combines TRBV9 with TRBJ2-3, with TRBD1 matching 9 bases. The CDR3 contains 18 residues. V gave up 3 bases and J gave up 0 bases; unmatched junction bases: 11. CDR1 is SGDLS and CDR2 is YYNGEE in the germline V gene. The CDR3 is CASSAYLGTGYSTDTQYF. As DNA, the CDR3 is TGTGCCAGCAGCGCCTACCTAGGGACAGGGTACAGCACAGATACGCAGTATTTT.

The chain recombines TRBV4-1 with TRBJ2-7; D remains ambiguous. Trimming shortened V by 2 bases and J by 0 bases, and 8 bases separated the two germline ends. CDR1 and CDR2 from the germline V gene are MGHRA and YSYEKL. The length of the CDR3 is 14 residues. CDR3 DNA sequence: TGCGCCAGCAGCCAACAGGTTAGCTCCTACGAGCAGTACTTC. Encoded protein: CASSQQVSSYEQYF.

The chain recombines TRBV19 with TRBJ1-2; D might be TRBD1 (6 bases). V shed 5 bases and J shed 8 bases, with 12 bases lying between them. CDR1 LNHDA and CDR2 SQIVND come from the germline V gene (reference sequence). CDR3 length equals 12 residues. The CDR3: CASSPGQWGYTF. The CDR3, as DNA: TGTGCCAGTAGTCCCGGACAGTGGGGCTACACCTTC.

This chain uses TRBV7-9 with TRBJ1-6; 8 bases align to TRBD1. CDR1 and CDR2 (germline): SEHNR, FQNEAQ (reference sequence). The J segment lost 9 bases and the V segment lost 5 bases, leaving 12 bases of the junction unmatched. The CDR3 extends over 16 amino acids. For the CDR3, the DNA is TGTGCCAGCAGCCTAACGTCGACAGGGGCCCCTTCACCCCTCCACTTT. As protein: CASSLTSTGAPSPLHF.